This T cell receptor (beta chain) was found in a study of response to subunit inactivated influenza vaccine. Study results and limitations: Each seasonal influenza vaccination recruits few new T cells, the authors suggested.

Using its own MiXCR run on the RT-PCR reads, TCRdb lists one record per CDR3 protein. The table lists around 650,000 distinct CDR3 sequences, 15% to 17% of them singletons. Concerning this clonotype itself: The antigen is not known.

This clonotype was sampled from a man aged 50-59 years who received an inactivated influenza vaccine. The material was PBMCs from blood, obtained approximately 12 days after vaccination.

The CDR3 DNA sequence: TGTGCCAGCAGCCATATCGGGGGCAGGGAGACCCAGTACTTC. Encoded protein: CASSHIGGRETQYF. The genes are TRBV14 and TRBJ2-5; D is tentatively TRBD1 or TRBD2 (6 bases each). Germline V CDR1 and CDR2: SGHDN, FVKESK. This CDR3 has 14 residues. The V end lost 3 bases, the J end lost 5 bases, and 13 bases lay between the germline ends.